A selection of T cell receptor beta chains follows, all from one sample in a study of cytomegalovirus exposure and HLA in healthy donors. The assay was immunoSEQ multiplex PCR, and TCRdb's table has in-frame clones only and misses some. The table lists 110,000 to 150,000 clones, over 70% of them singletons. The material sequenced was PBMCs. These TCRs come from a male donor in good health and CMV-seronegative. Both conserved end residues are part of each CDR3. The D gene is left open where the match is weak. Clone size is not always given. Where it is, it says once, few, many or a class for expanded clones.

len	v_gene	abundance	j_gene	d_gene	CDR3aa	CDR3nt
13	TRBV5-5	-	TRBJ2-7	-	CASTPQGPYEQYF	TGTGCCAGCACCCCACAGGGACCCTACGAGCAGTACTTC
18	TRBV9	-	TRBJ2-2	TRBD1	CASSGPWTGFSNTGELFF	TGTGCCAGCAGCGGTCCCTGGACAGGGTTTAGTAACACCGGGGAGCTGTTTTTT
15	TRBV2	-	TRBJ1-4	-	CASSGRRPANEKLFF	TGTGCCAGCAGTGGTAGGAGGCCGGCTAATGAAAAACTGTTTTTT
13	TRBV5-1	-	TRBJ2-1	TRBD1	CASLQGSGHEQFF	TGCGCCAGTTTACAGGGGAGTGGACATGAGCAGTTCTTC
12	TRBV7-9	-	TRBJ1-1	TRBD1	CASSTYRGEAFF	TGTGCCAGCAGCACGTACAGGGGTGAAGCTTTCTTT
13	TRBV30	-	TRBJ2-7	TRBD1	CAWKQGDFYEQYF	TGTGCCTGGAAACAGGGGGACTTCTACGAGCAGTACTTC
15	TRBV28	-	TRBJ2-7	TRBD2	CASSPPGLSTYEQYF	TGTGCCAGCAGTCCTCCGGGACTATCGACCTACGAGCAGTACTTC
15	TRBV30	-	TRBJ1-1	TRBD1	CAWSPPDRENTEAFF	TGTGCCTGGAGTCCACCCGACAGGGAGAACACTGAAGCTTTCTTT
15	TRBV4-1	-	TRBJ2-7	TRBD1	CASTYRTGSSYEQYF	TGCGCCAGCACCTACCGGACAGGGTCGTCCTACGAGCAGTACTTC
12	TRBV7-9	-	TRBJ1-1	-	CASSLSGSEAFF	TGTGCCAGCAGCTTGTCAGGGTCTGAAGCTTTCTTT
14	TRBV30	-	TRBJ1-5	-	CAWSGSVSNQPQHF	TGTGCCTGGAGTGGGTCGGTGAGCAATCAGCCCCAGCATTTT
14	TRBV4-3	-	TRBJ2-7	TRBD2	CASSQQRETYEQYF	TGCGCCAGCAGCCAGCAGCGGGAGACCTACGAGCAGTACTTC
12	TRBV5-1	once	TRBJ2-1	TRBD1	CASSKQGDEQFF	TGCGCCAGCAGCAAACAGGGGGATGAGCAGTTCTTC
15	TRBV19	-	TRBJ1-1	-	CASSIPTDRNTEAFF	TGTGCCAGTAGTATCCCCACGGACAGGAACACTGAAGCTTTCTTT
16	TRBV23-1	-	TRBJ2-7	TRBD2	CASSQSSSGRTYEQYF	TGCGCCAGCAGTCAATCGTCTAGCGGGAGAACCTACGAGCAGTACTTC
14	TRBV29-1	few	TRBJ2-7	TRBD2	CSVAPGTSTYEQYF	TGCAGCGTTGCGCCCGGGACTAGCACATACGAGCAGTACTTC
15	TRBV2	-	TRBJ2-5	-	CASSEARSNRETQYF	TGTGCCAGCAGTGAAGCGAGGTCCAATCGAGAGACCCAGTACTTC
14	TRBV18	few	TRBJ1-1	-	CASSPQGLGTEAFF	TGTGCCAGCTCACCACAGGGGCTCGGCACTGAAGCTTTCTTT
13	TRBV27	-	TRBJ1-2	-	CASSDGQHYGYTF	TGTGCCAGCAGCGACGGACAGCACTATGGCTACACCTTC
16	TRBV9	-	TRBJ2-2	TRBD2	CASGSGGNPNTGELFF	TGTGCCAGCGGGTCCGGGGGGAATCCGAACACCGGGGAGCTGTTTTTT